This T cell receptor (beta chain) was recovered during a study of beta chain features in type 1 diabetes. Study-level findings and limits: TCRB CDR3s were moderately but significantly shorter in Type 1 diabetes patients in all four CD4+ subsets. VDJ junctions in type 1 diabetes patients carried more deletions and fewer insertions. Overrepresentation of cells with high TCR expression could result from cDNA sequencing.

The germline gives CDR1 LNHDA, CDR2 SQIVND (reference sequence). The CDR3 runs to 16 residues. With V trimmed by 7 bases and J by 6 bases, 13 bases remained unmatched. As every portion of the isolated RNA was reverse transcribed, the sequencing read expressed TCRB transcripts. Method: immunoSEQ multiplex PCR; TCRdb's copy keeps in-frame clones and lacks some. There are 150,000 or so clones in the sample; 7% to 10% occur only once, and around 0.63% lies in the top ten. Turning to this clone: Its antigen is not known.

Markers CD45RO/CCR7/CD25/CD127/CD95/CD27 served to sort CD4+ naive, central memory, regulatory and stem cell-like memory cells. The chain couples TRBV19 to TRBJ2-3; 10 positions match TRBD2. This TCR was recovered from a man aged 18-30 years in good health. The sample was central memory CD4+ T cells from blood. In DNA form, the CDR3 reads TGTGCCAGTACCCGGGGTAGCGGGGGGACCACGGATACGCAGTATTTT. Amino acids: CASTRGSGGTTDTQYF.